The 32 T cell receptor beta chains below come from one sample, sequenced in a study of OX40 agonist ivuxolimab in advanced cancers. The method was immunoSEQ multiplex PCR; TCRdb's version includes in-frame clones alone and lacks a portion of them. The sample has 16,000 or so clones; roughly 90% are singletons. The specimen comprised CD4+ or CD8+ T cells sorted from blood, sampled in a trial of the OX40 agonist ivuxolimab. All receptors come from an adult with an advanced solid tumor such as melanoma, head and neck, liver or kidney cancer.

The V and J genes are TRBV28 and TRBJ1-1; D is undetermined. The CDR3 has 14 amino acids. Germline values: CDR1 MDHEN, CDR2 SYDVKM. Trimming stripped 3 bases from V and 2 bases from J, with 10 bases between. DNA for the CDR3: TGTGCCAGCAGTTTTGTGGGAGTTAACACTGAAGCTTTCTTT. Its translation is CASSFVGVNTEAFF.

The chain carries TRBV19 and TRBJ1-1; no clear D gene. The V gene lost 3 bases and the J gene lost 0 bases, with 5 bases spanning the gap. This CDR3 is built from 13 residues. CDR1 and CDR2 from the germline V gene are LNHDA and SQIVND (reference sequence). The CDR3 DNA follows: TGTGCCAGTAGTATTGCCCTGAACACTGAAGCTTTCTTT. Translated: CASSIALNTEAFF. Full variable domain (rest looked up from reference TRBV19 and TRBJ1-1): DGGITQSPKYLFRKEGQNVTLSCEQNLNHDAMYWYRQDPGQGLRLIYYSQIVNDFQKGDIAEGYSVSREKKESFPLTVTSAQKNPTAFYLCASSIALNTEAFFGQGTRLTVV.

The J gene is TRBJ1-5, the V gene TRBV2; D uncertain. The CDR3 loop spans 15 amino acids. Germline V lookup: CDR1 SNHLY, CDR2 FYNNEI. V lost 6 bases, J lost 0 bases, and 12 bases lay in between. This CDR3 reads CASSETGYSNQPQHF. CDR3 nucleotide sequence: TGTGCCAGCAGCGAGACGGGTTATAGCAATCAGCCCCAGCATTTT.

V gene TRBV10-3 combines with J gene TRBJ1-5, with 7 bases identical to TRBD1. V lost 2 bases to trimming and J lost 4 bases; unmatched junction nucleotides: 5. Germline values: CDR1 ENHRY, CDR2 SYGVKD. The length of the CDR3 is 15 residues. The chain's CDR3 is CAISEEGGGNQPQHF. The CDR3 nucleotides read TGTGCCATCAGTGAGGAAGGGGGCGGGAATCAGCCCCAGCATTTT.

V and J are TRBV5-1 and TRBJ2-7; D possibly matches TRBD1 or TRBD2 (5 bases each). Trimming shortened V by 0 bases and J by 0 bases, and 13 bases separated the two germline ends. There are 16 residues in the CDR3. CDR1 and CDR2 (germline): SGHRS, YFSETQ. In DNA form, the CDR3 reads TGCGCCAGCAGCTTGGCTGGGGGATCCCCCTCCTACGAGCAGTACTTC. It specifies CASSLAGGSPSYEQYF.

This clone was detected once. V and J are TRBV7-3 and TRBJ2-7, with 7 bases lining up with TRBD1. With 5 bases clipped from V and 3 bases from J, the junction kept 13 bases outside the gene matches. The germline V gene encodes CDR1 SGHTA and CDR2 FQGTGA. The CDR3 extends over 16 amino acids. The CDR3 DNA sequence: TGTGCCAGCAGCCCGTCGGCCGGGACAGAGAGCTACGAGCAGTACTTC. This translates into CASSPSAGTESYEQYF.

V gene TRBV5-1 combines with J gene TRBJ2-5; TRBD2 matches at 11 bases. The end of the DNA fits TRBJ2-7 better, so the J call may be wrong. Germline V lookup: CDR1 SGHRS, CDR2 YFSETQ. This CDR3 spans 15 amino acids. CDR3 amino acids: CASSLAGTSGYEQYF. The CDR3 coding sequence is TGCGCCAGCAGCTTGGCGGGGACTAGCGGCTACGAGCAGTACTTC.

About this clone: The junction and the germline gene differ at one end; a read error may be behind it. This chain uses TRBV7-2 with TRBJ2-3, with no clear D. The CDR3 sequence is 15 residues long. Germline CDR1 reads SGHTA; CDR2 reads FQGNSA. The CDR3 bases are TGTGCCAGCACCTTACAAACGGGTAGCACAGATACGCAGTATTTT. Residues: CASTLQTGSTDTQYF.

The rearrangement joins TRBV14 to TRBJ2-7; TRBD2 matches 10 bases. Germline loops: CDR1 SGHDN, CDR2 FVKESK. The V gene end was trimmed by 0 bases and the J gene end by 4 bases; junction bases not matched to a gene: 6. The CDR3 covers 16 residues. The chain's CDR3 is CASSQDHTSGEYEQYF. The DNA of the CDR3 is TGTGCCAGCAGCCAAGATCACACTAGCGGGGAATACGAGCAGTACTTC.

The chain joins TRBV30 to TRBJ2-2; D unresolved. Germline CDR1 and CDR2: GTSNPN and SVGIG (reference sequence). The CDR3 sequence is 12 residues long. Trimming cost V 2 bases and J 5 bases, with 6 bases left between them. The CDR3 nucleotides read TGTGCCTGGAGTCCCCCTACCGGGGAGCTGTTTTTT. Translated: CAWSPPTGELFF.

The chain has TRBV6-5 and TRBJ1-5; the D is unclear. This CDR3 region has 13 residues. Trimming took off 6 bases at V and 7 bases at J, with 13 bases between the two ends. Germline assignment: CDR1 MNHEY and CDR2 SVGAGI. CDR3 in DNA: TGTGCCAGCAGCCCAACCATGGGACAGCCCCAGCATTTT. As protein: CASSPTMGQPQHF.

The V and J genes are TRBV2 and TRBJ2-5; 14 bases line up with TRBD2. Germline CDR1 is SNHLY and CDR2 is FYNNEI. The CDR3 loop spans 18 amino acids. Trimming at V came to 2 bases and at J to 5 bases, leaving 10 bases not matched to a gene. This CDR3 is CASSESPTSGRAGETQYF. The DNA for the CDR3 is TGTGCCAGCAGTGAATCCCCGACTAGCGGGAGGGCCGGGGAGACCCAGTACTTC.

This sequence joins TRBV29-1 and TRBJ2-7; 7 bases agree with TRBD2. Germline CDR1 and CDR2: SQVTM and ANQGSEA. The CDR3 runs to 11 residues. V shed 7 bases and J 7 bases; nucleotides not matched to a gene: 7. CDR3: CSAQSSGEQYF. The CDR3 nucleotides are TGCAGCGCACAGTCTAGCGGAGAGCAGTACTTC.

Here the CDR3 DNA reads TGTGCCAGCAGCCCACTAGCGGGATCCTACGAGCAGTACTTC. This codes for CASSPLAGSYEQYF. The rearrangement links TRBV9 to TRBJ2-7; 10 bases map to TRBD2. Germline lookup yields CDR1 SGDLS and CDR2 YYNGEE. This CDR3 is built from 14 residues. V shed 4 bases, J shed 1 base, and the junction held 2 bases outside the gene matches.

This clone was seen a single time. The rearrangement joins TRBV7-9 to TRBJ1-3; D not resolved. Trimming cost V 1 base and J 3 bases, with 4 bases left between them. Per the germline V gene, CDR1 is SEHNR and CDR2 is FQNEAQ (reference sequence). The CDR3 totals 13 residues. The CDR3 loop is CASSLGFGNTIYF. The CDR3 nucleotides are TGTGCCAGCAGCTTAGGGTTTGGAAACACCATATATTTT. Drawing the rest from reference TRBV7-9 and TRBJ1-3, the complete variable domain is DTGVSQNPRHKITKRGQNVTFRCDPISEHNRLYWYRQTLGQGPEFLTYFQNEAQLEKSRLLSDRFSAERPKGSFSTLEIQRTEQGDSAMYLCASSLGFGNTIYFGEGSWLTVV.

The chain couples TRBV10-3 to TRBJ2-3; TRBD1 aligns across 10 bases. Trimming took 11 bases from V and 6 from J; bases not matched to a gene: 5. CDR1 is ENHRY, CDR2 SYGVKD, per germline. The length of the CDR3 is 12 residues. CDR3: CALGTGADTQYF. The CDR3 coding sequence is TGTGCCCTCGGGACAGGGGCCGATACGCAGTATTTT.

The V and J genes are TRBV19 and TRBJ1-2; D is unresolved. V was clipped by 3 bases and J by 3 bases, with 2 bases between them. The CDR3 consists of 11 residues. The germline V gene encodes CDR1 LNHDA and CDR2 SQIVND (reference sequence). The CDR3 bases are TGTGCCAGTAGTATCGACTATGGCTACACCTTC. Translation gives CASSIDYGYTF. Drawing the rest from reference TRBV19 and TRBJ1-2, the complete variable domain is DGGITQSPKYLFRKEGQNVTLSCEQNLNHDAMYWYRQDPGQGLRLIYYSQIVNDFQKGDIAEGYSVSREKKESFPLTVTSAQKNPTAFYLCASSIDYGYTFGSGTRLTVV.

This rearrangement joins TRBV2 to TRBJ2-2; possible D gene TRBD1, 6 bases. With 7 bases removed from V and 4 bases from J, the gap between germline ends came to 13 bases. In germline, CDR1 is SNHLY, CDR2 FYNNEI. The CDR3 contains 14 residues. CDR3 nucleotides: TGTGCCAGCACCACCAAAGGGGGCACCGGGGAGCTGTTTTTT. It specifies CASTTKGGTGELFF. Filled out from reference TRBV2 and TRBJ2-2, the complete variable domain reads EPEVTQTPSHQVTQMGQEVILRCVPISNHLYFYWYRQILGQKVEFLVSFYNNEISEKSEIFDDQFSVERPDGSNFTLKIRSTKLEDSAMYFCASTTKGGTGELFFGEGSRLTVL.

This clone occurred a few times. The chain has TRBV10-1 and TRBJ1-5, with no clear D. The V gene's germline CDR1 is WNHNN and CDR2 SYGVQD (reference sequence). The length of the CDR3 is 10 residues. Trimming took off 6 bases at V and 5 bases at J, with 2 bases between the two ends. The CDR3 region has the DNA TGCGCCAGCAGACATCAGCCCCAGCATTTT. Protein: CASRHQPQHF.

The rearrangement links TRBV5-1 to TRBJ2-3, with D maybe TRBD1 (5 bases). This CDR3 has 14 residues. The germline V and J ends were trimmed by 0 bases and 3 bases, with 8 bases remaining between them. The germline CDR1 and CDR2 sequences are SGHRS and YFSETQ. In nucleotides, the CDR3 is TGCGCCAGCAGCTTGGTGACAGAAACAGATACGCAGTATTTT. Its translation: CASSLVTETDTQYF.

The genes are TRBV29-1 and TRBJ1-2; tentative D call: TRBD1 (5 bases). Germline values: CDR1 SQVTM, CDR2 ANQGSEA. The CDR3 length is 12 residues. V was shortened by 6 bases and J by 4 bases, with 12 bases between the two germline ends. CDR3 in amino acids: CSVLLGAYGYTF. CDR3 nucleotide sequence: TGCAGCGTCTTACTTGGGGCCTATGGCTACACCTTC.

This clone occurred once. The chain carries TRBV5-4 and TRBJ2-5; 10 bases are a match to TRBD2. The junction had 8 bases not matched to a gene; V was cut back by 5 bases and J by 1 base. The CDR3 sequence is 16 residues long. Germline CDR1 and CDR2: SGHNT and YYREEE (reference sequence). In DNA, the CDR3 is TGTGCCAGCAGGGTCGGACTAGCGGAGCCCCAAGAGACCCAGTACTTC. This translates into CASRVGLAEPQETQYF. Filled out from reference TRBV5-4 and TRBJ2-5, the complete variable domain reads ETGVTQSPTHLIKTRGQQVTLRCSSQSGHNTVSWYQQALGQGPQFIFQYYREEENGRGNFPPRFSGLQFPNYSSELNVNALELDDSALYLCASRVGLAEPQETQYFGPGTRLLVL.

V and J are TRBV10-3 and TRBJ2-7; D is perhaps TRBD1 (5 bases). Trimming pared 5 bases from V and 0 bases from J, leaving 11 bases between. The CDR3 extends over 14 amino acids. Germline V CDR1 and CDR2: ENHRY, SYGVKD. CDR3: CAISTTVSSYEQYF. CDR3 sequence (DNA): TGTGCCATCAGTACGACAGTGTCCTCCTACGAGCAGTACTTC.

J is TRBJ2-2 and V is TRBV9; 9 bases map to TRBD2. The CDR3 has 16 residues. Germline V gene sequence: CDR1 SGDLS, CDR2 YYNGEE. After removal of 4 bases from V and 0 bases from J, the junction contained 4 bases not matched to a gene. The CDR3: CASSQSSGANTGELFF. The CDR3 DNA is TGTGCCAGCAGCCAATCTAGCGGGGCGAACACCGGGGAGCTGTTTTTT.

The chain joins TRBV21-1 to TRBJ1-5. TRBV21-1 is a recognized pseudogene. The CDR3 contains 16 residues. The CDR3 DNA reads as TGTGCCAGCAGCCCGCTAGCGGGTTATAGCAATCAGCCCCAGCATTTT. Protein: CASSPLAGYSNQPQHF.

This sequence joins TRBV28 and TRBJ2-1; 7 bases agree with TRBD2. V lost 8 bases, J lost 6 bases, and 10 bases stayed unmatched. The germline CDR1 and CDR2 sequences are MDHEN and SYDVKM. This CDR3 comprises 14 residues. The CDR3 here is CASGPAGAPNEQFF. Here the CDR3 DNA reads TGTGCCAGCGGTCCGGCGGGAGCCCCCAATGAGCAGTTCTTC.

V is TRBV7-9 and J is TRBJ1-2, with 7 bases fitting TRBD1. V was clipped by 2 bases and J by 6 bases; unmatched bases: 3. Germline V gives CDR1 SEHNR, CDR2 FQNEAQ (reference sequence). The CDR3 length is 13 residues. The CDR3 DNA is TGTGCCAGCAGCTTAAGAGGGGGCGATGGCTACACCTTC. It specifies CASSLRGGDGYTF.

The chain links TRBV10-3 to TRBJ2-1; perhaps D is TRBD1 or TRBD2 (5 bases each). V shed 4 bases and J shed 10 bases, with 8 bases lying between them. Per germline, CDR1 ENHRY and CDR2 SYGVKD. CDR3 length equals 11 residues. The CDR3 protein is CAISGGVEQFF. The CDR3 nucleotides are TGTGCCATCAGTGGAGGGGTCGAGCAGTTCTTC.

The chain carries TRBV28 and TRBJ2-1, with D uncertain. Trimming shortened V by 0 bases and J by 7 bases, and 4 bases separated the two germline ends. Germline lookup yields CDR1 MDHEN and CDR2 SYDVKM. The CDR3 extends over 12 amino acids. CDR3 region: CASSLWPNEQFF. CDR3 sequence (DNA): TGTGCCAGCAGTTTATGGCCTAATGAGCAGTTCTTC.

V and J are TRBV2 and TRBJ2-2, with a possible D match to TRBD2 (5 bases). The V end was cut by 3 bases, the J end by 6 bases, with 11 bases between. The CDR3 length is 14 residues. Germline V CDR1 and CDR2: SNHLY, FYNNEI. In DNA, the CDR3 is TGTGCCAGCAGTGATTTATACGGGGCCGGGGAGCTGTTTTTT. Amino acid sequence: CASSDLYGAGELFF.

The rearrangement links TRBV28 to TRBJ1-1; the D gene is possibly TRBD1 (6 bases). The CDR3 has 15 amino acids. V gave up 5 bases and J gave up 4 bases, with 17 bases separating them. CDR1 and CDR2 from the germline V gene are MDHEN and SYDVKM. The CDR3 DNA follows: TGTGCCAGCAGTCGCCACGACGGAGGGGGCACTGAAGCTTTCTTT. Its protein product is CASSRHDGGGTEAFF.

The chain couples TRBV6-1 to TRBJ1-3; 8 nucleotides align to TRBD1. Germline loops: CDR1 MNHNS, CDR2 SASEGT. With 7 bases clipped from V and 4 bases from J, the junction kept 3 bases outside the gene matches. The CDR3 loop spans 13 amino acids. CDR3 region: CASTRGQGNTIYF. CDR3 in DNA: TGTGCCAGCACCAGGGGGCAGGGAAACACCATATATTTT.